This TCR beta chain appears in the sequencing data of a study of shared clonotypes between healthy human individuals. In the case of this clone: Its matching antigen is unknown.

Study-wide findings and caveats: Naive subsets usually exceeded memory subsets in estimated richness.

CDR1 and CDR2 from the germline V gene are MDHEN and SYDVKM. J was trimmed by 7 bases and V by 5 bases; bases with no gene match: 8. CDR3 length: 15 residues. The test was conducted at deep level. Per sorted-subset replicate PCR, input was 150 to 250 ng DNA, representing some 30,000 T cell genomes. TCRdb's copy holds only in-frame clones and misses some; the assay was immunoSEQ multiplex PCR. The sample yields about 2 million clones, about 95% seen once. The receptor's source is a man aged 18 to 35 in good health. Sequences were obtained from naive CD4+ T cells sorted from blood. The subset: CD45RA+ positively selected. The chain links TRBV28 to TRBJ2-1; 10 bases are a match to TRBD1. CDR3: CASSLRDRGDNEQFF. DNA of the CDR3: TGTGCCAGCAGTCTCCGGGACAGGGGCGATAATGAGCAGTTCTTC.